This T cell receptor (beta chain) was recovered during a study of CD8+CD57+ T cells in acquired aplastic anemia. Investigators profiled TCR beta VDJ and CDR3 from genomic DNA template. TCRdb passed the reads through MiXCR, listing each CDR3 protein once. The profile shows 120,000 or so distinct CDR3 sequences, about two fifths of them singletons. Sequencing was done on patients that had shown CD8+CD57+ cell expansion by flow cytometry. This TCR was sampled from a human donor with aplastic anemia. The sequencing sample was made of sorted CD4+, CD8+, or CD8+CD57+ T cells (not recorded which) from PBMCs.

The CDR3 nucleotides are TGTGCCCAGTCGGGCCTCTACGAGCAGTACTTC. Translated, it gives CAQSGLYEQYF. This sequence joins TRBV2 and TRBJ2-7, with D unclear. V was clipped by 11 bases and J by 3 bases, with 11 bases between them. Germline V gene data show CDR1 as SNHLY and CDR2 as FYNNEI. This CDR3 is 11 amino acids long.